Below are 32 T cell receptor beta chains sequenced from a single sample in a study of cytomegalovirus exposure and HLA in healthy donors. The PCR contained 60 Vbeta and 13 Jbeta primers. Repertoires were generated with immunoSEQ multiplex PCR, while TCRdb's copy carries only in-frame clones and drops some. The sample includes about 140,000 clones, 60% to 80% seen only once; the top ten take 1.5% to 2%. The sample comprised PBMCs. The receptors derive from a woman aged 25 to 39 in good health and CMV-seronegative.

This clone was counted only a few times. The chain combines TRBV7-8 with TRBJ2-2; D remains ambiguous. Germline values: CDR1 SGHVS, CDR2 FQNEAQ. This CDR3 spans 16 amino acids. V was trimmed by 6 bases and J by 0 bases, leaving 14 bases between them. CDR3 loop: CASRLSRLTNTGELFF. CDR3 sequence (DNA): TGTGCCAGCAGGCTCTCCAGGCTTACGAACACCGGGGAGCTGTTTTTT.

The chain employs TRBV27 and TRBJ2-7; 13 bases fit TRBD2. J gave up 4 bases and V 3 bases, and 12 bases lay outside the gene matches. The CDR3 is 18 amino acids. The V gene's germline CDR1 is MNHEY and CDR2 SMNVEV (reference sequence). CDR3 amino acids: CASSLGDGTSGMWYEQYF. CDR3 nucleotide sequence: TGTGCCAGCAGTTTGGGGGACGGGACTAGCGGGATGTGGTACGAGCAGTACTTC.

The V call is TRBV7-2, the J call TRBJ1-5, with unresolved D. Germline values: CDR1 SGHTA, CDR2 FQGNSA. The V end lost 3 bases, the J end lost 9 bases, and 9 bases lay between the germline ends. The length of the CDR3 is 12 residues. Here the CDR3 DNA reads TGTGCCAGCAGCTTCGGAGGAAGGCCCCAGCATTTT. It translates to CASSFGGRPQHF.

The rearrangement uses TRBV5-4 and TRBJ2-3, with 10 bases fitting TRBD2. From germline, CDR1 is SGHNT and CDR2 YYREEE (reference sequence). This CDR3 contains 14 residues. V trimming: 7 bases; J trimming: 3 bases; junction bases outside the gene matches: 5. DNA of the CDR3: TGTGCCAGCCGCGAGCGGGGGGGTACAGATACGCAGTATTTT. Its translation: CASRERGGTDTQYF.

CDR3 sequence: CSGTRDRVIDTQYF. CDR3 nucleotide sequence: TGCAGCGGAACCCGGGACAGGGTCATAGATACGCAGTATTTT. This chain connects TRBV29-1 to TRBJ2-3; 9 positions match TRBD1. The V gene's germline CDR1 is SQVTM and CDR2 ANQGSEA. After removal of 7 bases from V and 5 bases from J, the junction contained 10 bases not matched to a gene. The CDR3 has 14 residues.

This clone was seen a few times. The genes are TRBV6-1 and TRBJ2-7; 8 nucleotides agree with TRBD2. Germline values: CDR1 MNHNS, CDR2 SASEGT. The CDR3 length is 15 residues. V lost 2 bases to trimming and J lost 4 bases; unmatched junction nucleotides: 7. The CDR3 sequence is CASSEWRRGDYEQYV. Here the CDR3 DNA reads TGTGCCAGCAGTGAATGGAGGCGGGGGGATTACGAGCAGTACGTC.

CDR3 in amino acids: CASSFGGPPYEQYV. The CDR3, as DNA: TGTGCCAGCAGTTTCGGAGGGCCCCCCTACGAGCAGTACGTC. J is TRBJ2-7 and V is TRBV28; weak D call: TRBD2 (6 bases). Looked up from germline, CDR1 is MDHEN and CDR2 is SYDVKM. V was pared by 3 bases and J by 2 bases, with 11 bases between. This CDR3 contains 14 residues.

This clone has only a few counts. The chain carries TRBV9 and TRBJ2-3; a possible D gene is TRBD1 (5 bases). The germline V gene encodes CDR1 SGDLS and CDR2 YYNGEE. The CDR3 has 14 residues. The V end lost 3 bases, the J end lost 5 bases, and 13 bases lay between the germline ends. The CDR3 DNA reads as TGTGCCAGCAGCGGACCTCAGGGTCGAGATACGCAGTATTTT. Amino acid sequence: CASSGPQGRDTQYF.

The chain joins TRBV4-2 to TRBJ2-1; D gene ambiguous. The germline V and J ends were trimmed by 1 base and 4 bases, with 5 bases remaining between them. CDR1 is LGHNA and CDR2 is YNFKEQ in the germline V gene. The CDR3 length is 13 residues. CDR3 nucleotide sequence: TGTGCCAGCAGCCAAGCCTCTTACAATGAGCAGTTCTTC. This codes for CASSQASYNEQFF.

J is TRBJ2-7 and V is TRBV6-6, with TRBD2 identical over 8 bases. The CDR3 length is 13 residues. Per the germline V gene, CDR1 is MNHNY and CDR2 is SVGAGI (reference sequence). The V segment lost 2 bases and the J segment 7 bases; nucleotides outside the gene matches: 4. CDR3 in DNA: TGTGCCAGCAGTTACGTAGGCGGGGGGGAGCAGTACGTC. Protein: CASSYVGGGEQYV.

This clone appeared a few times. This chain connects TRBV29-1 to TRBJ1-1, with 7 nucleotides matching TRBD1. This CDR3 has 14 residues. CDR1 is SQVTM, CDR2 ANQGSEA, per germline. V was clipped by 5 bases and J by 3 bases; unmatched bases: 9. This CDR3 reads CSVTDRVPHTEAFF. As DNA, the CDR3 is TGCAGCGTTACCGACAGGGTCCCGCACACTGAAGCTTTCTTT.

This clone was observed a few times. This chain links TRBV6-5 with TRBJ1-5; TRBD1 might be the D (5 bases). CDR1 is MNHEY and CDR2 is SVGAGI in the germline V gene. This CDR3 comprises 15 residues. V lost 0 bases and J 3 bases, leaving 9 bases between the germline ends. The CDR3 bases are TGTGCCAGCAGTTACTCGTACAGGAACAATCAGCCCCAGCATTTT. Protein: CASSYSYRNNQPQHF.

The chain links TRBV29-1 to TRBJ1-3; 7 nucleotides match TRBD1. Germline values: CDR1 SQVTM, CDR2 ANQGSEA. This CDR3 is 14 amino acids long. J was trimmed by 3 bases and V by 4 bases; bases with no gene match: 6. CDR3 sequence: CSVVEGAHGNTIYF. The CDR3 nucleotides are TGCAGCGTTGTCGAGGGGGCCCATGGAAACACCATATATTTT.

The chain employs TRBV7-2 and TRBJ2-4, with TRBD1 identical over 12 bases. V lost 5 bases to trimming and J lost 6 bases; unmatched junction nucleotides: 14. Germline CDR1 reads SGHTA; CDR2 reads FQGNSA. This CDR3 has 18 residues. The CDR3 reads CASSPESPGQGARNIQYF. DNA of the CDR3: TGTGCCAGCAGCCCTGAGTCCCCGGGACAGGGGGCGAGAAACATTCAGTACTTC. Together with reference TRBV7-2 and TRBJ2-4, the CDR3 gives the full variable domain: GAGVSQSPSNKVTEKGKDVELRCDPISGHTALYWYRQSLGQGLEFLIYFQGNSAPDKSGLPSDRFSAERTGGSVSTLTIQRTQQEDSAVYLCASSPESPGQGARNIQYFGAGTRLSVL.

J is TRBJ2-1 and V is TRBV11-3; TRBD2 matches at 8 bases. V trimming: 3 bases; J trimming: 8 bases; junction bases outside the gene matches: 12. CDR3 size: 16 residues. The V gene's germline CDR1 is SGHNT and CDR2 YENEEA. CDR3 bases: TGTGCCAGCAGCTTCTCCGGGCGGGGGGCAATCGATGAGCAGTTCTTC. Its translation is CASSFSGRGAIDEQFF.

The rearrangement joins TRBV7-8 to TRBJ2-3, with D possibly being TRBD2 (6 bases). The V end was cut by 5 bases, the J end by 4 bases, with 13 bases between. The CDR3 has 14 amino acids. The germline V gene has CDR1 SGHVS and CDR2 FQNEAQ. The DNA for the CDR3 is TGTGCCAGCAGCCCTAGCCGCGGGGCAGATACGCAGTATTTT. It specifies CASSPSRGADTQYF.

The chain links TRBV30 to TRBJ2-5; possibly TRBD1 for D (5 bases). Germline lookup yields CDR1 GTSNPN and CDR2 SVGIG (reference sequence). There are 13 residues in the CDR3. V lost 3 bases and J lost 4, with 12 bases in between. The CDR3 sequence is CAWRSPGSETQYF. The DNA of the CDR3 is TGTGCCTGGAGAAGCCCAGGGTCAGAGACCCAGTACTTC. Together with reference TRBV30 and TRBJ2-5, the CDR3 gives the full variable domain: SQTIHQWPATLVQPVGSPLSLECTVEGTSNPNLYWYRQAAGRGLQLLFYSVGIGQISSEVPQNLSASRPQDRQFILSSKKLLLSDSGFYLCAWRSPGSETQYFGPGTRLLVL.

The CDR3 bases are TGTGCCAGCTCACTGGAAGGGACTATTGGGGGGAATGAGCAGTTCTTC. This encodes CASSLEGTIGGNEQFF. V gene TRBV18 combines with J gene TRBJ2-1; 7 bases line up with TRBD2. The CDR3 is made up of 16 amino acids. Per the germline V gene, CDR1 is KGHSH and CDR2 is LQKENI. V shed 4 bases, J shed 7 bases, and the junction held 13 bases outside the gene matches.

The chain uses TRBV5-1 and TRBJ2-5, with TRBD2 matching 10 bases. CDR3 length: 14 residues. Looked up from germline, CDR1 is SGHRS and CDR2 is YFSETQ. V shed 4 bases, J shed 3 bases, and the junction held 3 bases outside the gene matches. CDR3 bases: TGCGCCAGCAGCCTAGGGACTAGCGAAGAGACCCAGTACTTC. It yields the protein CASSLGTSEETQYF.

The chain recombines TRBV9 with TRBJ2-7; 8 positions match TRBD2. The V and J ends lost 0 bases and 2 bases, in that order; junction bases with no gene match: 4. The CDR3 covers 15 residues. Germline assignment: CDR1 SGDLS and CDR2 YYNGEE. The CDR3 nucleotides read TGTGCCAGCAGCGTAGCGACTAGCGAAACCTACGAGCAGTACTTC. Its protein is CASSVATSETYEQYF.

The chain combines TRBV9 with TRBJ1-6, with D possibly matching TRBD1 (5 bases). V was trimmed by 0 bases and J by 9 bases, leaving 22 bases between them. Germline assignment: CDR1 SGDLS and CDR2 YYNGEE. The CDR3 covers 18 residues. The CDR3 loop is CASSVATWTPHWGSPLHF. The CDR3 DNA reads TGTGCCAGCAGCGTAGCTACCTGGACACCCCACTGGGGTTCACCCCTCCACTTT.

A few counts support this clone. This chain connects TRBV19 to TRBJ2-1; D unclear. The V end lost 4 bases, the J end lost 4 bases, and 2 bases lay between the germline ends. There are 11 residues in the CDR3. Germline assignment: CDR1 LNHDA and CDR2 SQIVND (reference sequence). CDR3 nucleotides: TGTGCCAGTAGTACATACAATGAGCAGTTCTTC. Translated, it gives CASSTYNEQFF.

The chain employs TRBV4-1 and TRBJ1-1; D uncertain. Germline V CDR1 and CDR2: MGHRA, YSYEKL. The V gene lost 2 bases and the J gene lost 1 base, with 5 bases spanning the gap. This CDR3 region has 13 residues. CDR3 residues: CASSQRGNTEAFF. The CDR3 nucleotides are TGCGCCAGCAGCCAACGGGGGAACACTGAAGCTTTCTTT.

The chain is built from TRBV28 and TRBJ1-2; TRBD1 matches at 8 bases. In germline, CDR1 is MDHEN, CDR2 SYDVKM. CDR3 length: 18 residues. V lost 6 bases, J lost 3 bases, and 18 bases stayed unmatched. For the CDR3, the DNA is TGTGCCAGCAGCCTAGGACAGGGAATTTCATACTCTGACTATGGCTACACCTTC. Its translation: CASSLGQGISYSDYGYTF.

The J gene is TRBJ2-3, the V gene TRBV2, with 10 nucleotides matching TRBD2. The CDR3 consists of 13 residues. V shed 7 bases and J 4 bases; nucleotides not matched to a gene: 2. In germline, CDR1 is SNHLY, CDR2 FYNNEI. CDR3 sequence reads: CASNLAGADTQYF. In DNA, the CDR3 is TGTGCCAGCAATCTAGCGGGAGCAGATACGCAGTATTTT. The whole variable domain, remainder taken from reference TRBV2 and TRBJ2-3, is EPEVTQTPSHQVTQMGQEVILRCVPISNHLYFYWYRQILGQKVEFLVSFYNNEISEKSEIFDDQFSVERPDGSNFTLKIRSTKLEDSAMYFCASNLAGADTQYFGPGTRLTVL.

V gene TRBV5-6 combines with J gene TRBJ2-3; 11 nucleotides align to TRBD2. The CDR3 length is 14 residues. The germline V gene has CDR1 SGHDT and CDR2 YYEEEE. V shed 4 bases and J 6 bases; nucleotides not matched to a gene: 4. CDR3 in amino acids: CASSPTSGKDTQYF. Here the CDR3 DNA reads TGTGCCAGCAGCCCGACTAGCGGGAAGGATACGCAGTATTTT.

The rearrangement links TRBV2 to TRBJ2-2; possible D gene TRBD2, 6 bases. V lost 6 bases, J lost 7 bases, and 12 bases lay in between. The CDR3 extends over 13 amino acids. Germline V CDR1 and CDR2: SNHLY, FYNNEI. In nucleotides, the CDR3 is TGTGCCAGCAGCTTAAGGAGGGTCGGGGAGCTGTTTTTT. It is translated as CASSLRRVGELFF.

This rearrangement joins TRBV2 to TRBJ1-2; the match to TRBD1 covers 8 bases. V lost 5 bases, J lost 6 bases, and 8 bases stayed unmatched. This CDR3 is 14 amino acids long. Per germline, CDR1 SNHLY and CDR2 FYNNEI. Written as DNA, the CDR3 is TGTGCCAGCAGTCCGACAGGGGTCGGAAATGGCTACACCTTC. Its translation is CASSPTGVGNGYTF.

V usage is TRBV19 and J usage is TRBJ2-7; 11 bases agree with TRBD2. Germline V gene lookup returns CDR1 LNHDA and CDR2 SQIVND (reference sequence). V lost 6 bases and J lost 3; bases outside the gene matches: 7. The CDR3 covers 15 residues. CDR3 nucleotides: TGTGCCAGTAGATCAGGGACTAGCGGCTTCTACGAGCAGTACTTC. This sequence encodes CASRSGTSGFYEQYF.

The chain links TRBV27 to TRBJ2-3, with 11 bases aligning to TRBD2. V shed 5 bases, J shed 4 bases, and the junction held 14 bases outside the gene matches. CDR1 is MNHEY, CDR2 SMNVEV, per germline (reference sequence). The CDR3 length is 18 residues. CDR3 DNA sequence: TGTGCCAGCAGTCACGATAGCGGGGGGGCCGGAACTGCAGATACGCAGTATTTT. Protein product: CASSHDSGGAGTADTQYF.

The J gene is TRBJ2-7, the V gene TRBV7-9; maybe TRBD1 (5 bases). CDR3 size: 17 residues. Between the trimmed V and J ends, which lost 7 bases and 6 bases, there was a span of 28 bases. In germline, CDR1 is SEHNR, CDR2 FQNEAQ (reference sequence). The chain's CDR3 is CASTEVGLAGPLLEQYF. CDR3 DNA: TGTGCCAGCACTGAAGTAGGCTTGGCAGGGCCCCTTCTCGAGCAGTACTTC.

This chain links TRBV5-8 with TRBJ2-3, with D uncertain. Trimming took 2 bases from V and 0 from J, leaving 7 bases between them. The CDR3 consists of 14 residues. CDR1 and CDR2 (germline): SGHTS, YDEGEE. The DNA for the CDR3 is TGTGCCAGCAGCTTCGGTCCGAGCACAGATACGCAGTATTTT. Its translation is CASSFGPSTDTQYF.